A selection of T cell receptor beta chains follows, all from one sample in a study of tumor-infiltrating lymphocytes in localized non-small cell lung cancer. Sequencing used immunoSEQ multiplex PCR; TCRdb keeps in-frame clones, though not all of them. The sample lists about 14,000 clones, approximately 73% seen once, with roughly a tenth in the top ten. Sequencing was done on a sample of uninvolved lung tissue not adjacent to the tumor. The receptors come from a human donor with non-small cell lung cancer. Each CDR3 is given with its conserved first and last residue. D genes are given only for firm matches. The size entry is marked missing in some rows and otherwise reads once, few, many or a size class.

CDR3: CATMGGGTDTQYF
DNA: TGTGCCACCATGGGGGGGGGTACGGATACGCAGTATTTT
V: TRBV28
D: TRBD2
J: TRBJ2-3
size: -

CDR3: CASSRPPGSSTDTQYF
DNA: TGCGCCAGCAGCCGTCCTCCCGGATCTAGCACAGATACGCAGTATTTT
V: TRBV4-1
D: -
J: TRBJ2-3
size: -

CDR3: CASSRRQGAQGNQPQHF
DNA: TGTGCCAGCAGCCGACGACAGGGGGCACAGGGCAATCAGCCCCAGCATTTT
V: TRBV5-8
D: TRBD1
J: TRBJ1-5
size: -

CDR3: CAWRNPGNTIYF
DNA: TGTGCCTGGAGGAACCCGGGAAACACCATATATTTT
V: TRBV30
D: -
J: TRBJ1-3
size: medium-sized

CDR3: CASSLAGTNQPQHF
DNA: TGTGCCAGCAGCTTGGCGGGGACTAATCAGCCCCAGCATTTT
V: TRBV5-4
D: -
J: TRBJ1-5
size: -

CDR3: CASSRSGTSGGGYIQYF
DNA: TGTGCCAGCAGCCGCTCCGGGACTAGCGGGGGGGGGTACATTCAGTACTTC
V: TRBV7-2
D: TRBD2
J: TRBJ2-4
size: -

CDR3: CASSFSLAEAFF
DNA: TGTGCCAGCAGTTTTAGCCTCGCTGAAGCTTTCTTT
V: TRBV28
D: -
J: TRBJ1-1
size: medium-sized

CDR3: CASSQDSHNYGYTF
DNA: TGCGCCAGCAGCCAAGATTCGCATAACTATGGCTACACCTTC
V: TRBV4-3
D: -
J: TRBJ1-2
size: -

CDR3: CASSYGQGTYEQYF
DNA: TGTGCCAGCAGTTACGGGCAGGGCACCTACGAGCAGTACTTC
V: TRBV6-6
D: -
J: TRBJ2-7
size: once

CDR3: CASSLNRGRYGYTF
DNA: TGTGCCAGCAGCTTAAACCGGGGTCGGTATGGCTACACCTTC
V: TRBV7-2
D: -
J: TRBJ1-2
size: -

CDR3: CASNLDRGGNSPLHF
DNA: TGTGCCAGCAATCTGGACAGGGGAGGTAATTCACCCCTCCACTTT
V: TRBV5-4
D: TRBD1
J: TRBJ1-6
size: few

CDR3: CASSLGRGMSEQYF
DNA: TGTGCCAGCAGCTTAGGGAGAGGAATGAGCGAGCAGTACTTC
V: TRBV7-2
D: -
J: TRBJ2-7
size: -

CDR3: CSVTTGGGTEAFF
DNA: TGCAGCGTGACAACAGGGGGTGGGACTGAAGCTTTCTTT
V: TRBV29-1
D: TRBD1
J: TRBJ1-1
size: -

CDR3: CASSLTGAQGANYGYTF
DNA: TGTGCCAGCAGTTTGACGGGGGCCCAAGGAGCTAACTATGGCTACACCTTC
V: TRBV28
D: -
J: TRBJ1-2
size: -

CDR3: CASSSSSSGANVLTF
DNA: TGTGCCAGCAGCTCCAGTAGCTCTGGGGCCAACGTCCTGACTTTC
V: TRBV5-4
D: -
J: TRBJ2-6
size: -

CDR3: CATSVDGSSYNEQFF
DNA: TGTGCCACCAGCGTGGACGGTAGCTCCTACAATGAGCAGTTCTTC
V: TRBV15
D: -
J: TRBJ2-1
size: few

CDR3: CASSDSGEATDTQYF
DNA: TGTGCCAGCAGTGACAGCGGGGAGGCCACAGATACGCAGTATTTT
V: TRBV6-4
D: TRBD2
J: TRBJ2-3
size: few

CDR3: CASSASGMKEEQFF
DNA: TGTGCCAGCAGCGCTAGCGGGATGAAGGAAGAGCAGTTCTTC
V: TRBV11-2
D: TRBD2
J: TRBJ2-1
size: -

CDR3: CASSLQGLSGGELFF
DNA: TGCGCCAGCAGCTTACAAGGACTGAGCGGCGGGGAGCTGTTTTTT
V: TRBV5-1
D: -
J: TRBJ2-2
size: -

CDR3: CASSTLRENTEAFF
DNA: TGTGCCAGTAGTACTCTCAGAGAGAACACTGAAGCTTTCTTT
V: TRBV19
D: -
J: TRBJ1-1
size: -

CDR3: CASSLNSGTGASYEQYF
DNA: TGTGCCAGCAGTTTAAATTCCGGGACAGGGGCGTCCTACGAGCAGTACTTC
V: TRBV28
D: TRBD1
J: TRBJ2-7
size: -

CDR3: CASSRDRGSTEAFF
DNA: TGTGCCAGCAGCCGGGACAGGGGTTCCACTGAAGCTTTCTTT
V: TRBV7-3
D: TRBD1
J: TRBJ1-1
size: -

CDR3: CASGFSGGARTEAFF
DNA: TGTGCCAGCGGTTTCTCAGGGGGCGCACGCACTGAAGCTTTCTTT
V: TRBV7-9
D: TRBD1
J: TRBJ1-1
size: few

CDR3: CASSTQATNSPLHF
DNA: TGTGCCAGCAGCACTCAGGCTACCAATTCACCCCTCCACTTT
V: TRBV2
D: -
J: TRBJ1-6
size: few

CDR3: CASSYSGWPETQYF
DNA: TGTGCCAGCAGTTACTCGGGCTGGCCAGAGACCCAGTACTTC
V: TRBV6-5
D: -
J: TRBJ2-5
size: -

CDR3: CAWSGLSNQPQHF
DNA: TGTGCCTGGAGTGGACTGAGCAATCAGCCCCAGCATTTT
V: TRBV30
D: -
J: TRBJ1-5
size: -

CDR3: CASSRQGGMREGPETQYF
DNA: TGTGCCAGTAGTCGTCAAGGGGGCATGCGGGAGGGCCCCGAGACCCAGTACTTC
V: TRBV19
D: TRBD2
J: TRBJ2-5
size: -

CDR3: CSVTGPDNKQYF
DNA: TGCAGCGTTACAGGACCGGATAACAAGCAGTACTTC
V: TRBV29-1
D: -
J: TRBJ2-7
size: -

CDR3: CASSRDRNTGELFF
DNA: TGTGCCAGCAGCCGGGACAGAAACACCGGGGAGCTGTTTTTT
V: TRBV7-2
D: TRBD1
J: TRBJ2-2
size: few

CDR3: CASSLSGGKDTQYF
DNA: TGTGCCAGCAGCTTGTCCGGGGGAAAAGATACGCAGTATTTT
V: TRBV5-4
D: -
J: TRBJ2-3
size: few

CDR3: CASSVGQGVYGYTF
DNA: TGTGCCAGCAGTGTGGGACAGGGAGTCTATGGCTACACCTTC
V: TRBV2
D: TRBD1
J: TRBJ1-2
size: few

CDR3: CASSYSPGNTEAFF
DNA: TGTGCCAGCAGTTACTCTCCGGGGAACACTGAAGCTTTCTTT
V: TRBV6-5
D: -
J: TRBJ1-1
size: -

CDR3: CAWITGSSYRKYF
DNA: TGTGCCTGGATAACCGGGAGCAGTTATAGGAAGTACTTC
V: TRBV30
D: -
J: TRBJ2-7
size: -

CDR3: CASRRGGTNTEAFF
DNA: TGTGCCAGCAGGAGGGGGGGAACGAACACTGAAGCTTTCTTT
V: TRBV28
D: -
J: TRBJ1-1
size: few

CDR3: CASSLSAAGGGETQYF
DNA: TGTGCCAGCAGTTTATCGGCAGCGGGGGGTGGAGAGACCCAGTACTTC
V: TRBV27
D: TRBD2
J: TRBJ2-5
size: -

CDR3: CASSSLGAPNTGELFF
DNA: TGTGCCAGCAGCTCGCTTGGGGCGCCTAACACCGGGGAGCTGTTTTTT
V: TRBV7-9
D: -
J: TRBJ2-2
size: -

CDR3: CASSLTLGQGMGDNEQFF
DNA: TGTGCCAGCAGCCTAACCCTGGGGCAGGGCATGGGTGACAATGAGCAGTTCTTC
V: TRBV11-3
D: -
J: TRBJ2-1
size: -

CDR3: CASRLGQGNLILNTEAFF
DNA: TGTGCAAGTCGCTTAGGACAGGGAAACCTTATTCTGAACACTGAAGCTTTCTTT
V: TRBV12-2
D: -
J: TRBJ1-1
size: once

CDR3: CASSLKGTNQETQYF
DNA: TGCGCCAGCAGCTTGAAAGGGACAAACCAAGAGACCCAGTACTTC
V: TRBV5-1
D: -
J: TRBJ2-5
size: -

CDR3: CASTQGGRSGNTIYF
DNA: TGTGCCAGCACTCAGGGGGGTCGCTCTGGAAACACCATATATTTT
V: TRBV7-2
D: TRBD1
J: TRBJ1-3
size: -

CDR3: CASSARPNTEAFF
DNA: TGTGCCAGCAGTGCTAGACCCAACACTGAAGCTTTCTTT
V: TRBV6-1
D: -
J: TRBJ1-1
size: -

CDR3: CASSMLSSSGANVLTF
DNA: TGTGCCAGTAGTATGCTAAGCAGCTCTGGGGCCAACGTCCTGACTTTC
V: TRBV19
D: -
J: TRBJ2-6
size: once

CDR3: CASSPRGQGPGYTF
DNA: TGCGCCAGCAGCCCCCGAGGGCAGGGTCCTGGCTACACCTTC
V: TRBV4-3
D: -
J: TRBJ1-2
size: -

CDR3: CASSSLGGAGSGRDTEAFF
DNA: TGTGCCAGTAGTTCATTAGGTGGGGCAGGGAGCGGTCGGGACACTGAAGCTTTCTTT
V: TRBV19
D: -
J: TRBJ1-1
size: few

CDR3: CASSLVGDLNTEAFF
DNA: TGTGCCAGCAGCTTGGTGGGGGACCTGAACACTGAAGCTTTCTTT
V: TRBV5-6
D: -
J: TRBJ1-1
size: once

CDR3: CASSIGTNERLTF
DNA: TGTGCCAGTAGTATCGGGACGAACGAGAGGTTAACCTTC
V: TRBV19
D: -
J: TRBJ1-2
size: -

CDR3: CASRDDRGFANYGYTF
DNA: TGTGCCAGCAGAGATGACAGGGGATTCGCTAACTATGGCTACACCTTC
V: TRBV5-4
D: TRBD1
J: TRBJ1-2
size: -

CDR3: CAWIPGRTNEKLFF
DNA: TGTGCCTGGATTCCGGGACGCACTAATGAAAAACTGTTTTTT
V: TRBV30
D: -
J: TRBJ1-4
size: few

CDR3: CASGIGTDTQYF
DNA: TGTGCCAGCGGGATCGGCACAGATACGCAGTATTTT
V: TRBV6-4
D: -
J: TRBJ2-3
size: -

CDR3: CASAIFFEAFF
DNA: TGTGCCAGCGCGATATTTTTTGAAGCTTTCTTT
V: TRBV7-2
D: -
J: TRBJ1-1
size: few

CDR3: CASTPRQGVYNSPLHF
DNA: TGTGCCAGCACCCCGAGACAGGGTGTTTATAATTCACCCCTCCACTTT
V: TRBV2
D: TRBD1
J: TRBJ1-6
size: -

CDR3: CASSLSTGPSYEQYF
DNA: TGTGCCAGCAGCTTATCCACAGGGCCGTCCTACGAGCAGTACTTC
V: TRBV11-3
D: -
J: TRBJ2-7
size: -

CDR3: CASSQVGTGRAEAFF
DNA: TGTGCCAGCAGCCAAGTGGGGACAGGGAGAGCTGAAGCTTTCTTT
V: TRBV14
D: TRBD1
J: TRBJ1-1
size: few

CDR3: CATTGPNQPQHF
DNA: TGTGCAACCACAGGGCCCAATCAGCCCCAGCATTTT
V: TRBV6-6
D: -
J: TRBJ1-5
size: -

CDR3: CASSPGPLVGPQHF
DNA: TGTGCCAGCAGCCCTGGGCCCCTAGTGGGGCCCCAGCATTTT
V: TRBV5-6
D: -
J: TRBJ1-5
size: -

CDR3: CASSHSGSYREQFF
DNA: TGTGCCAGCAGTCATAGCGGGAGTTATCGGGAGCAGTTCTTC
V: TRBV25-1
D: TRBD2
J: TRBJ2-1
size: once

CDR3: CASSLSGTTNYGYTF
DNA: TGTGCCAGCAGTTTATCCGGCACAACTAACTATGGCTACACCTTC
V: TRBV28
D: -
J: TRBJ1-2
size: -

CDR3: CASSLTGFTEAFF
DNA: TGTGCCAGCAGCTTGACAGGGTTCACTGAAGCTTTCTTT
V: TRBV7-2
D: TRBD1
J: TRBJ1-1
size: -

CDR3: CASNFGGVTGYEQYF
DNA: TGTGCCAGCAACTTCGGGGGGGTAACTGGGTACGAGCAGTACTTC
V: TRBV6-1
D: TRBD2
J: TRBJ2-7
size: -